This TCR beta chain originates from a study of response to subunit inactivated influenza vaccine. Whole-study results and caveats: Authors suggested seasonal influenza vaccinations each recruit few new T cells.

One entry per CDR3 protein, called by TCRdb with MiXCR from the RT-PCR reads. This table has about 780,000 distinct CDR3 sequences, about 18% appearing once. Of note for this clonotype: The antigen is not known.

V was shortened by 3 bases and J by 4 bases, with 17 bases between the two germline ends. Germline loops: CDR1 MNHEY, CDR2 SMNVEV (reference sequence). This CDR3 contains 16 residues. Specimen: PBMCs from blood, collected 5 days after vaccination. This chain connects TRBV27 to TRBJ2-3, with D unresolved. The TCR comes from a man aged 45-65 years who received an inactivated influenza vaccine. CDR3 coding DNA: TGTGCCAGCAGTTTTCTAGGACCCGCCGCGGCAGATACGCAGTATTTT. Translating it yields CASSFLGPAAADTQYF.